The clone carrying this T cell receptor beta chain was seen only a few times. The antigen remains undetermined. The gene symbols are mouse symbols. The read ends 1 residue before the CDR3 terminus; that terminus is restored from the germline J gene. Time point denoted: mouse harvest day 14 after allogeneic transplant. Tail vein injection delivered 10^7 T-cell-depleted bone marrow cells and 10^6 splenic CD5+ T cells. This record comes from a study of tissue T cells after allogeneic stem cell transplantation. General study points: Blood and spleen captured only part of the tissue TCR repertoire. The patient cohort was small and clinically heterogeneous, with limited sampling depth. Across patients, clones rarely overlapped, yet motif clusters were shared tissue-specifically.

This CDR3 has 15 residues. Germline V gene data show CDR1 as LGHNA and CDR2 as YSYQKL. V was pared by 1 base and J by 0 bases, with 8 bases between. Generated by immunoSEQ multiplex PCR, the TCRdb table keeps only in-frame clones and is missing some. The data contain approximately 4,900 clones, around 43% of them singletons. The sample taken for sequencing was gut tissue. The chain recombines TRBV2 with TRBJ2-3; no reliable D call. The receptor was isolated from a female BALB/c mouse given C57BL/6 T cells with graft-versus-host disease after an allogeneic hematopoietic cell transplant. The DNA read from the CDR3 is TGTGCCAGCAGCCAAGGGGCAATTAGTGCAGAAACGCTGTAT. It specifies CASSQGAISAETLY. The CDR3 in full is CASSQGAISAETLYF.